These 6 T cell receptor beta chains came from one sample sequenced in a study of blood T cells in healthy people across ages. Primers used in a second PCR of roughly 6 to 12 cycles were a sample-barcoded 5' primer and a J-beta primer mix. TCRdb re-called the 5' RACE reads with MiXCR, one entry per CDR3 protein. The table includes 700,000 to 1,000,000 distinct CDR3 sequences, roughly 44% detected once. Sequenced: blood. The receptors were sampled from a man aged 55-75 years in good health.

This clonotype was counted at least ten times. The rearrangement links TRBV7-9 to TRBJ2-1; 7 bases are a match to TRBD2. The CDR3 extends over 19 amino acids. Germline V gives CDR1 SEHNR, CDR2 FQNEAQ (reference sequence). Trimming at V came to 5 bases and at J to 3 bases, leaving 19 bases not matched to a gene. CDR3 DNA sequence: TGTGCCAGCAGCGACAGAATGGGGTGGCGGGGGAATAACTACAATGAGCAGTTCTTC. Translated, it gives CASSDRMGWRGNNYNEQFF.

The genes are TRBV5-1 and TRBJ1-1; D is unclear. The CDR3 is made up of 14 amino acids. The V gene lost 1 base and the J gene lost 0 bases, with 7 bases spanning the gap. In germline, CDR1 is SGHRS, CDR2 YFSETQ. The CDR3 coding sequence is TGCGCCAGCAGCTTGTATAGCATGAACACTGAAGCTTTCTTT. Translating gives CASSLYSMNTEAFF.

This clonotype was observed a few times. The V call is TRBV11-3, the J call TRBJ1-1; tentative D call: TRBD1 (5 bases). The CDR3 spans 12 residues. Looked up from germline, CDR1 is SGHNT and CDR2 is YENEEA. The V end lost 4 bases, the J end lost 5 bases, and 8 bases lay between the germline ends. CDR3 nucleotide sequence: TGTGCCAGCAGCTCCTGGGGGACTGAAGCTTTCTTT. Amino acid sequence: CASSSWGTEAFF.

The rearrangement joins TRBV11-3 to TRBJ1-1, with TRBD1 as a possible D gene (6 bases). Trimming stripped 5 bases from V and 4 bases from J, with 20 bases between. The CDR3 runs to 16 residues. Germline CDR1 SGHNT, CDR2 YENEEA. CDR3 bases: TGTGCCAGCAGCCATCGCGACAGGCGGGGGATCACTGAAGCTTTCTTT. It encodes CASSHRDRRGITEAFF.

The rearrangement links TRBV5-1 to TRBJ2-5; 9 bases agree with TRBD2. The germline V gene has CDR1 SGHRS and CDR2 YFSETQ. The V and J ends lost 0 bases and 11 bases, in that order; junction bases with no gene match: 20. The CDR3 spans 18 residues. The CDR3 loop reads CASSLAPPLAGQYNEQYF. The CDR3 nucleotides are TGCGCCAGCAGCTTGGCCCCCCCTCTAGCGGGGCAATACAATGAGCAGTACTTC.

This CDR3 is CASSKGGIWYETQYF. In nucleotides, the CDR3 is TGTGCCAGCTCAAAAGGGGGGATCTGGTACGAGACCCAGTACTTC. The chain couples TRBV7-2 to TRBJ2-5; D might be TRBD1 or TRBD2, each matching 6 bases. Trimming stripped 8 bases from V and 5 bases from J, with 21 bases between. From germline, CDR1 is SGHTA and CDR2 FQGNSA. The CDR3 runs 15 residues.